This T cell receptor (beta chain) is from a study of Ad26.COV2.S vaccination and SARS-CoV-2 variants. Study context: Vaccine-arm donor from the placebo-controlled COV1001 Ad26.COV2.S trial.

Whole-study findings and limits: Those who received the vaccine showed greater spike-specific TCR breadth than those given placebo. After vaccination, substantial breadth of spike-specific CD8+ and CD4+ responses was reported.

Profiled with immunoSEQ multiplex PCR; TCRdb holds only in-frame clones, not every one. Of approximately 360,000 clones in the sample, around four fifths were seen once. Note on this clone: The antigen remains undetermined.

Treatment in this sample: 15 to 20 received Ad26.COV2.S at low or high dose, single or two shots; 5 received placebo; per-sample allocation not given. Each sample was drawn 63 days after the first injection (of vaccine or placebo). Immunization relied on an Ad26 vector, which expressed Wuhan-strain SARS-CoV-2 spike. Germline V gene lookup returns CDR1 MNHEY and CDR2 SVGAGI. With 6 bases removed from V and 1 base from J, the gap between germline ends came to 12 bases. The CDR3 length is 14 residues. The receptor comes from a person aged 18-65 years who received the Ad26.COV2.S COVID-19 vaccine or a placebo. Sequencing was performed on peripheral blood, taken in a trial of Ad26.COV2.S vaccine versus placebo. This chain connects TRBV6-5 to TRBJ1-1; no reliable D call. The DNA for the CDR3 is TGTGCCAGCAGGCGGACGGCAGGGAACACTGAAGCTTTCTTT. Encoded protein: CASRRTAGNTEAFF.